This T cell receptor (beta chain) was sequenced for a study of T-cell memory formation after mild COVID-19 (dated by TCRdb to about 2021). Regarding the study in general: TCR sequence clusters from the two donors were found to be largely donor specific. Longitudinal TCRalpha and TCRbeta repertoire sequencing tracked T-cell clones expanding and contracting after mild COVID-19 in a couple of donors. The cohort was made up of two young adult volunteers, one female and one male, who were previously healthy. The investigation overall reported the following: Contracting CD4+ clones turned up mainly in the CM and EM memory subsets, whereas EMRA was where CD8+ clones were enriched. Clones contracting from day 15 to 85 had balanced CD4/CD8 phenotypes, while a second wave expanding from day 15 to 37 was biased towards CD4+. The study included only a couple of mild cases, and larger cohorts that include severe cases with pre-infection samples were judged to be necessary. SARS-CoV-2 specificity of the second-wave clones peaking on day 37 was not confirmed. Some responding clones were detected in pre-infection memory, suggesting pre-existing cross-reactive memory T cells joined the SARS-CoV-2 response.

Taken from cysteine to phenylalanine, the CDR3 has 14 residues. Solely the CDR3 DNA is kept, with 42 bases framed from the first base. V and J lose 0 bases and 2 bases, and a span of 6 bases separates them. From a lookup of the germline V gene, CDR1 and CDR2 are MNHEY and SVGAGI. Ficoll-Paque density gradient centrifugation was the method used to isolate PBMCs. The data were produced on an Illumina NovaSeq 6000. TCRalpha and TCRbeta cDNA libraries were built by 5'RACE with constant-segment primers, adding sample barcodes and unique molecular identifiers. Trizol reagent was used to extract RNA from every sample. The libraries were amplified in two PCR steps, and the second step added a second sample barcode and Illumina TruSeq adapters. The libraries were sequenced on an Illumina NovaSeq using 2 x 150 bp paired-end reads. In the original analysis: Demultiplexing of reads and collapsing into UMI-guided consensus sequences were performed with migec v1.2.7. Using mixcr v2.1.11, the UMI consensuses were aligned to TRA and TRB V and J templates and assembled into clonotypes. Expanded or contracted clonotypes were those called significant by both edgeR and NoisET, with noise models trained on biological replicates. For edgeR calls, a false discovery rate-adjusted p below 0.01 and a log2 fold-change threshold of 1 were applied. PCA with hierarchical clustering of max-normalized trajectories of the 1000 most abundant clonotypes was used as exploratory dynamics analysis. Each responding clone was given a CD4 or CD8 phenotype based on the CD4+ and CD8+ repertoires, which had been sequenced separately. The raw public data were reprocessed by TCRdb itself: fastp quality trimming at Q25, MiXCR clonotype calling, in-frame beta chains only. Each CDR3 protein gets just one entry, which takes the most common genes and DNA from the rows behind it. These V and J calls derive from TCRdb rather than the authors' analysis. Within this sample are a few hundred thousand distinct CDR3 sequences, with under 20% of them counted one time only. The top ten hold over 20% of the sample.

In the case of this clonotype: The antigen it binds to is not known. Base-call qualities are not available, and no considerably larger clone is one nucleotide away.

The sample comprised PBMCs or a T cell subset sorted from them (not recorded which). This receptor was obtained from a man between 18 and 29 years old who had mild COVID-19 (a few samples of this study predate the infection). The sample titles of this study are shuffled in the database, so cell type and time point are left out; the donor was told from shared clones. This receptor chain uses TRBV6-5 and TRBJ2-3, with no confidently assigned D gene. The encoded CDR3 is CASSYSSFTDTQYF. The nucleotides read TGTGCCAGCAGTTACTCTAGTTTCACAGATACGCAGTATTTT.